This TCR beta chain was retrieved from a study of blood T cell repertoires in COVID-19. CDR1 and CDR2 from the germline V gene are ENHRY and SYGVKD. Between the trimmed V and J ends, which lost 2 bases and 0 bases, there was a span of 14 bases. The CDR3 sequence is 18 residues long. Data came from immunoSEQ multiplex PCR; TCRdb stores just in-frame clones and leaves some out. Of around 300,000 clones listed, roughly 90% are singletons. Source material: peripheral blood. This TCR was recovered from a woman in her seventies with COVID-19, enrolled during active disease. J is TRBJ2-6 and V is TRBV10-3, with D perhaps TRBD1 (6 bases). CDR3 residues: CAISEQPGHTSGANVLTF. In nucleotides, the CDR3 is TGTGCCATCAGTGAGCAACCGGGACACACCTCTGGGGCCAACGTCCTGACTTTC.